The 21 T cell receptor beta chains below come from one sample, sequenced in a study of shared T cell receptors in the human thymus. The data were produced by immunoSEQ multiplex PCR, yet TCRdb's version contains in-frame clones alone and is incomplete. Of hundreds of thousands of clones in the sample, 80% to 90% were seen once. The same sample was also used in a study of human thymus T cells.

The sample comprised thymocytes. The receptor set was obtained from a boy younger than two with a congenital heart defect.

The rearrangement links TRBV5-4 to TRBJ1-1, with a tentative D call TRBD1 (6 bases). CDR1 and CDR2 from the germline V gene are SGHNT and YYREEE (reference sequence). The V and J ends lost 1 base and 4 bases respectively, with 8 bases between them. CDR3 length: 13 amino acids. The CDR3 sequence is CASSLIRGTEAFF. Here the CDR3 DNA reads TGTGCCAGCAGCTTGATCAGGGGCACTGAAGCTTTCTTT.

This chain joins TRBV4-3 and TRBJ2-2; TRBD2 might be the D (7 bases). Trimming pared 4 bases from V and 6 bases from J, leaving 27 bases between. Germline V CDR1 and CDR2: LGHNA, YSLEER. There are 19 residues in the CDR3. DNA of the CDR3: TGCGCCAGCAGCCTTGGGCTGGTGGCGGGGGCCCTTAGACCCGGGGAGCTGTTTTTT. Protein product: CASSLGLVAGALRPGELFF.

This clone was detected a few times. This chain joins TRBV29-1 and TRBJ1-2; 7 nucleotides agree with TRBD1. In germline, CDR1 is SQVTM, CDR2 ANQGSEA. The CDR3 spans 11 residues. V shed 4 bases, J shed 8 bases, and the junction held 4 bases outside the gene matches. CDR3 loop: CSVGTGNGYTF. The CDR3 DNA reads TGCAGCGTTGGGACAGGTAACGGCTACACCTTC.

V and J are TRBV13 and TRBJ1-1; TRBD1 aligns across 9 bases. The CDR3 loop spans 17 amino acids. After removal of 5 bases from V and 6 bases from J, the junction contained 16 bases not matched to a gene. CDR1 and CDR2 from the germline V gene are PRHDT and FYEKMQ (reference sequence). The chain's CDR3 is CASSTGTGKLSYAEAFF. CDR3 DNA sequence: TGTGCCAGCAGCACGGGGACAGGGAAGTTATCTTACGCTGAAGCTTTCTTT. Supplemented by reference TRBV13 and TRBJ1-1, the full variable domain reads AAGVIQSPRHLIKEKRETATLKCYPIPRHDTVYWYQQGPGQDPQFLISFYEKMQSDKGSIPDRFSAQQFSDYHSELNMSSLELGDSALYFCASSTGTGKLSYAEAFFGQGTRLTVV.

This chain connects TRBV12-5 to TRBJ1-2; possibly TRBD1 for D (5 bases). Germline CDR1 reads LGHNT; CDR2 reads FRNRAP. There are 18 residues in the CDR3. The germline V and J ends were trimmed by 0 bases and 3 bases, with 20 bases remaining between them. The CDR3 region has the DNA TGTGCTAGTGGTTTGGTACCGGGACTTCCCCGTTGGGACTATGGCTACACCTTC. The encoded protein is CASGLVPGLPRWDYGYTF.

The gene calls are TRBV5-6 and TRBJ1-5; D perhaps matches TRBD1 (6 bases). Looked up from germline, CDR1 is SGHDT and CDR2 is YYEEEE. The CDR3 is 14 amino acids. Trimming removed 2 bases from V and 3 bases from J, with 9 bases in between. The CDR3 coding sequence is TGTGCCAGCAGCTTCAGGACAGTCAATCAGCCCCAGCATTTT. It codes for CASSFRTVNQPQHF.

The J gene is TRBJ2-7, the V gene TRBV10-3, with 9 positions matching TRBD1. Trimming removed 8 bases from V and 1 base from J; junction bases left unmatched: 6. The CDR3 is 14 residues long. Looked up from germline, CDR1 is ENHRY and CDR2 is SYGVKD. DNA of the CDR3: TGTGCCATCGGCCCCGGGACAGGGTCCTACGAGCAGTACTTC. Protein product: CAIGPGTGSYEQYF.

This chain joins TRBV27 and TRBJ2-7; 7 nucleotides align to TRBD1. The CDR3 totals 12 residues. Trimming cost V 10 bases and J 0 bases; bases outside gene matches: 3. The germline V gene encodes CDR1 MNHEY and CDR2 SMNVEV (reference sequence). This chain's CDR3 is CATRDSSYEQYF. CDR3 in DNA: TGTGCCACTCGGGACAGCTCCTACGAGCAGTACTTC.

This chain uses TRBV5-4 with TRBJ2-1; 7 positions agree with TRBD2. V lost 1 base and J lost 6; bases outside the gene matches: 13. CDR3 length: 17 amino acids. Per the germline V gene, CDR1 is SGHNT and CDR2 is YYREEE (reference sequence). The DNA for the CDR3 is TGTGCCAGCAGCTTGTCCGAGGGAGCGGGACCGAGCAATGAGCAGTTCTTC. Amino acids: CASSLSEGAGPSNEQFF.

The chain links TRBV11-2 to TRBJ1-1; TRBD1 matches at 11 bases. CDR1 is SGHAT, CDR2 FQNNGV, per germline. The trim removed 5 bases at V and 5 bases at J, leaving 7 bases unmatched. The length of the CDR3 is 15 residues. DNA for the CDR3: TGTGCCAGCAGCCCAGGACAGGGGGCGCCAACTGAAGCTTTCTTT. It translates to CASSPGQGAPTEAFF.

The gene calls are TRBV7-2 and TRBJ2-3, with a tentative D call TRBD2 (5 bases). The CDR3 has 16 amino acids. Trimming left V 4 bases short and J 1 base short, with 15 bases between. Germline values: CDR1 SGHTA, CDR2 FQGNSA. CDR3 sequence (DNA): TGTGCCAGCAGCTCCGTCGGGGTACAGTGCACAGATACGCAGTATTTT. It is translated as CASSSVGVQCTDTQYF.

This chain joins TRBV6-6 and TRBJ2-7; TRBD2 matches 14 bases. Germline assignment: CDR1 MNHNY and CDR2 SVGAGI (reference sequence). The trim removed 6 bases at V and 6 bases at J, leaving 7 bases unmatched. The CDR3 runs to 15 residues. Here the CDR3 reads CASSPRLAGGGEQYF. The CDR3 DNA sequence: TGTGCCAGCAGCCCCCGACTAGCGGGAGGGGGCGAGCAGTACTTC.

This sequence joins TRBV2 and TRBJ1-1; 7 nucleotides agree with TRBD1. Germline CDR1 and CDR2: SNHLY and FYNNEI. V shed 3 bases and J 5 bases; nucleotides not matched to a gene: 3. CDR3 length: 13 residues. The CDR3 bases are TGTGCCAGCAGTGAGAGGGGGCCAACTGAAGCTTTCTTT. This codes for CASSERGPTEAFF.

The V call is TRBV2, the J call TRBJ1-2; 8 positions match TRBD1. The J segment lost 1 base and the V segment lost 6 bases, leaving 7 bases of the junction unmatched. The CDR3 loop spans 15 amino acids. From germline, CDR1 is SNHLY and CDR2 FYNNEI. The DNA of the CDR3 is TGTGCCAGCAGGGCAGGGGGCGCTGATAACTATGGCTACACCTTC. Amino acids: CASRAGGADNYGYTF.

The rearrangement links TRBV27 to TRBJ2-1; TRBD2 agrees at 9 bases. Germline V gene sequence: CDR1 MNHEY, CDR2 SMNVEV (reference sequence). The CDR3 is 14 residues long. The ends lost 11 bases at V and 0 bases at J; junction bases unmatched: 5. The CDR3 coding sequence is TGTGCCGGCAATAGCGGGAGCTCCTACAATGAGCAGTTCTTC. Protein sequence: CAGNSGSSYNEQFF.

V gene TRBV7-9 combines with J gene TRBJ1-5; possible D gene TRBD1, 6 bases. The CDR3 runs 17 residues. V gave up 1 base and J gave up 7 bases, with 20 bases separating them. Germline assignment: CDR1 SEHNR and CDR2 FQNEAQ (reference sequence). The CDR3: CASSLGCRQGLRQPQHF. CDR3 nucleotide sequence: TGTGCCAGCAGCTTAGGGTGCCGGCAGGGGCTTAGGCAGCCCCAGCATTTT. The full variable domain, with the rest looked up from reference TRBV7-9 and TRBJ1-5, is DTGVSQNPRHKITKRGQNVTFRCDPISEHNRLYWYRQTLGQGPEFLTYFQNEAQLEKSRLLSDRFSAERPKGSFSTLEIQRTEQGDSAMYLCASSLGCRQGLRQPQHFGDGTRLSIL.

In its sample, this clone was seen once. The CDR3 DNA reads TGCGCCAGCAGCCAAGATACAGGCAGGGGTTCCCTTAGTGAGCAGTTCTTC. Encoded protein: CASSQDTGRGSLSEQFF. The V gene is TRBV4-1, the J gene TRBJ2-1; D possibly corresponds to TRBD1 (6 bases). Per germline, CDR1 MGHRA and CDR2 YSYEKL. Trimming removed 0 bases at V and 9 bases at J, with 21 bases between. The CDR3 is made up of 17 amino acids.

This clone was detected once. The genes are TRBV28 and TRBJ2-5; D might be TRBD1 (5 bases). The DNA end is more similar to TRBJ2-7, so the J call may be wrong. Germline-derived CDR1 and CDR2 are MDHEN and SYDVKM. The CDR3 runs 12 residues. The CDR3 DNA sequence: TGTGCCAGCAGTCTGGACACTTACGAGCAGTACTTC. Protein sequence: CASSLDTYEQYF.

J is TRBJ2-7 and V is TRBV7-2, with D perhaps matching TRBD2 (5 bases). This CDR3 spans 18 amino acids. Germline V gene data show CDR1 as SGHTA and CDR2 as FQGNSA. The V end was cut by 2 bases, the J end by 5 bases, with 25 bases between. The CDR3 DNA reads as TGTGCCAGCAGCTTATTCCCTAGCTCCCTACTTCGATCGGACGAGCAGTACTTC. It translates to CASSLFPSSLLRSDEQYF. Supplemented by reference TRBV7-2 and TRBJ2-7, the full variable domain reads GAGVSQSPSNKVTEKGKDVELRCDPISGHTALYWYRQSLGQGLEFLIYFQGNSAPDKSGLPSDRFSAERTGGSVSTLTIQRTQQEDSAVYLCASSLFPSSLLRSDEQYFGPGTRLTVT.

V usage is TRBV7-8 and J usage is TRBJ1-2; 11 bases align to TRBD1. The CDR3 has 16 residues. Germline CDR1 reads SGHVS; CDR2 reads FQNEAQ. After removal of 5 bases from V and 2 bases from J, the junction contained 7 bases not matched to a gene. CDR3 amino acids: CASSRGQGERNYGYTF. The CDR3 DNA sequence: TGTGCCAGCAGCCGGGGACAGGGGGAGCGAAACTATGGCTACACCTTC. Variable domain in full (rest from reference TRBV7-8 and TRBJ1-2): GAGVSQSPRYKVAKRGQDVALRCDPISGHVSLFWYQQALGQGPEFLTYFQNEAQLDKSGLPSDRFFAERPEGSVSTLKIQRTQQEDSAVYLCASSRGQGERNYGYTFGSGTRLTVV.

The chain carries TRBV7-2 and TRBJ1-6, with a possible D match to TRBD1 (6 bases). V gave up 5 bases and J gave up 8 bases, with 22 bases separating them. Germline CDR1 is SGHTA and CDR2 is FQGNSA. The CDR3 runs 17 residues. The CDR3 region is CASSPQDSNNSHSPLHF. The CDR3 DNA reads as TGTGCCAGCAGCCCGCAGGACAGTAACAATTCCCATTCACCCCTCCACTTT.